Listed below are T cell receptor beta chains from one sample, sequenced in a study of cytomegalovirus exposure and HLA in healthy donors. Produced via immunoSEQ multiplex PCR; TCRdb's table is partial and in-frame only. The specimen's table records roughly 100,000 clones. Sequences were obtained from PBMCs. The receptor source for this set is a man between 45 and 60 years old in good health and CMV-seropositive. Both conserved end residues are part of each CDR3. The order of the fields is J gene, D gene, V gene, CDR3 DNA, CDR3 protein. A D gene is named only where the DNA matches it firmly.

j_call: TRBJ1-1; d_call: TRBD1; v_call: TRBV14; cdr3_nt: TGTGCCAGCAGCCAAGATAACAGGGGTTTTGAAGCTTTCTTT; cdr3_aa: CASSQDNRGFEAFF
j_call: TRBJ1-1; d_call: NA; v_call: TRBV9; cdr3_nt: TGTGCCAGCAGCGTAGCTGTCCGGGACTCTGAAGCTTTCTTT; cdr3_aa: CASSVAVRDSEAFF
j_call: TRBJ2-5; d_call: NA; v_call: TRBV28; cdr3_nt: TGTGCCAGCAGCAAACTACTAGAGACCCAGTACTTC; cdr3_aa: CASSKLLETQYF
j_call: TRBJ2-7; d_call: TRBD1; v_call: TRBV7-2; cdr3_nt: TGTGCCAGCAGCTTAGGAGGACAGGGCAACACCTACGAGCAGTACTTC; cdr3_aa: CASSLGGQGNTYEQYF
j_call: TRBJ1-2; d_call: NA; v_call: TRBV6-5; cdr3_nt: TGTGCCAGCAGTTCCCCGTCGGGGTACGGGAATGGCTACACCTTC; cdr3_aa: CASSSPSGYGNGYTF
j_call: TRBJ2-3; d_call: NA; v_call: TRBV5-1; cdr3_nt: TGCGCCAGTAAGAAAAGGTCGGGGACTTACACAGATACGCAGTATTTT; cdr3_aa: CASKKRSGTYTDTQYF
j_call: TRBJ1-3; d_call: NA; v_call: TRBV18; cdr3_nt: TGTGCCAGCTCACCAGGAGACGTCTCTGGAAACACCATATATTTT; cdr3_aa: CASSPGDVSGNTIYF
j_call: TRBJ1-1; d_call: TRBD1; v_call: TRBV30; cdr3_nt: TGTGCCTGGACTCCGGGACAGGGCACTGAAGCTTTCTTT; cdr3_aa: CAWTPGQGTEAFF
j_call: TRBJ1-5; d_call: NA; v_call: TRBV4-1; cdr3_nt: TGCACCAGCAGCTACAGGGTAGGAGGCAATCAGCCCCAGCATTTT; cdr3_aa: CTSSYRVGGNQPQHF
j_call: TRBJ2-1; d_call: NA; v_call: TRBV18; cdr3_nt: TGTGCCAGCTCACCACTCAATTACAATGAGCAGTTCTTC; cdr3_aa: CASSPLNYNEQFF
j_call: TRBJ2-6; d_call: NA; v_call: TRBV5-6; cdr3_nt: TGTGCCAGCATCCCATCTGGGGCCAACGTCCTGACTTTC; cdr3_aa: CASIPSGANVLTF
j_call: TRBJ2-7; d_call: TRBD2; v_call: TRBV7-8; cdr3_nt: TGTGCCAGCAGCTTAGTTCGCCTAGCGGGAGAAACCTACGAGCAGTACTTC; cdr3_aa: CASSLVRLAGETYEQYF
j_call: TRBJ2-3; d_call: TRBD2; v_call: TRBV27; cdr3_nt: TGTGCCAGCAGTCTAGCGGGAAACACAGATACGCAGTATTTT; cdr3_aa: CASSLAGNTDTQYF
j_call: TRBJ1-2; d_call: TRBD1; v_call: TRBV9; cdr3_nt: TGTGCCAGCAGCGTAGCTACGGGGACGGGACAGGGACGCGGCTACACCTTC; cdr3_aa: CASSVATGTGQGRGYTF
j_call: TRBJ2-1; d_call: TRBD2; v_call: TRBV11-2; cdr3_nt: TGTGCCAGCAGCTTAGATCCGGGACTAGAGAGGGGGAGTGGGTTCTTC; cdr3_aa: CASSLDPGLERGSGFF
j_call: TRBJ2-3; d_call: TRBD2; v_call: TRBV4-3; cdr3_nt: TGCGCCAGCAGCTCTCTAGCGGGAGCCTCTAGCACAGATACGCAGTATTTT; cdr3_aa: CASSSLAGASSTDTQYF